This T cell receptor beta chain was sequenced in a study of T cell repertoires in cytomegalovirus infection. The CDR3 sequence is 15 residues long. V lost 1 base and J 7 bases, leaving 14 bases between the germline ends. Per germline, CDR1 SGHTA and CDR2 FQGTGA. TCRdb analysed the reads with MiXCR anew, one entry per CDR3 protein. Seen here are 500,000 to 600,000 distinct CDR3 sequences, 16% observed once, and the top ten hold roughly a quarter. This receptor was taken from a human donor in good health (CMV status not recorded). Some clones in this sample may be carry-over from other donors' samples. Sequenced material: CD8+ T cells from PBMCs. This chain uses TRBV7-3 with TRBJ2-1; D gene uncertain. The CDR3: CASSLNSGNGNEQFF. The CDR3 DNA is TGTGCCAGCAGCTTAAACTCTGGGAATGGGAATGAGCAGTTCTTC.